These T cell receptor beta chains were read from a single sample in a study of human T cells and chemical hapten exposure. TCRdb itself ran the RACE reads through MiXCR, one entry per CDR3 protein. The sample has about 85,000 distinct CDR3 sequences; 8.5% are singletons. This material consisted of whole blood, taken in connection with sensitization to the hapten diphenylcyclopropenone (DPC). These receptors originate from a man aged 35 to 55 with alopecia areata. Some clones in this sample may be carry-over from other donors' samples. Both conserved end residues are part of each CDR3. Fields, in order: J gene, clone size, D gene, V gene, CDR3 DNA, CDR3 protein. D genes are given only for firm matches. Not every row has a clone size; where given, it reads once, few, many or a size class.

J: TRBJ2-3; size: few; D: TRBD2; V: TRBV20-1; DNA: TGCAGTGCTAGAGAGGGGACTAGAGGAGATACGCAGTATTTT; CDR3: CSAREGTRGDTQYF
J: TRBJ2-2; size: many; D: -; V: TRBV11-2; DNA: TGTGCCAGCAGCTTAAACGGGGAGCTGTTTTTT; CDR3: CASSLNGELFF
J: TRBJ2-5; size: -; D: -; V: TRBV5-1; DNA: TGCGCCAGCAGATCCTACTCCACATACCAAGAGACCCAGTACTTC; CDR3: CASRSYSTYQETQYF
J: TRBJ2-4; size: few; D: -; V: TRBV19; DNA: TGTGCCAGTACGGGTGCAAGTTTTACCAAAAACATTCAGTACTTC; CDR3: CASTGASFTKNIQYF
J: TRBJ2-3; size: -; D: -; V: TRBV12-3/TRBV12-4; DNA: TGTGCCAGCAGTTTAGGGACTACCACAGATACGCAGTATTTT; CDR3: CASSLGTTTDTQYF
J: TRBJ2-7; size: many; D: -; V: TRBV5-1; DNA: TGCGCCAGCAGCGCGCGGGACACCTACGAGCAGTACTTC; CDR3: CASSARDTYEQYF
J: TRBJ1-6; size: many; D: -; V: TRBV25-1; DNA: TGTGCCAGCAGTGAATCCCGCTTAGGGAATAATTCACCCCTCCACTTT; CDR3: CASSESRLGNNSPLHF
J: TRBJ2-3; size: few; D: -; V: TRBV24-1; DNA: TGTGCCACCAGTGATTCGTGGGGGATTACCTCCAATACGCAGTATTTT; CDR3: CATSDSWGITSNTQYF
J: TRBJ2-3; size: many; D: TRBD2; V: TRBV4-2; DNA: TGTGCCAGCAGCCAAGATAGCGGGAGTCTCACAGATACGCAGTATTTT; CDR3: CASSQDSGSLTDTQYF
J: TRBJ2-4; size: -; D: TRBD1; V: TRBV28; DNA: TGTGCCAGCAGTGGGACAGGGTCATTAGCCAAAAACATTCAGTACTTC; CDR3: CASSGTGSLAKNIQYF
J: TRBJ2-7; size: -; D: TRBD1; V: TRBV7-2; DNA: TGTGCCAGCAGCCTAAACGGACAGGGGTACGAGCAGTACTTC; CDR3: CASSLNGQGYEQYF
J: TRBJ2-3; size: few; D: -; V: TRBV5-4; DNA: TGTGCCAGCAGCCCCCCCGCCAGGGATACGCAGTATTTT; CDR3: CASSPPARDTQYF
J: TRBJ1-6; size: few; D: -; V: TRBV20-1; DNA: TGCAGTGCCACAGGTTGGGGTGGTAATTCACCCCTCCACTTT; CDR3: CSATGWGGNSPLHF
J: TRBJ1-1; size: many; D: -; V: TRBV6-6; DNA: TGTGCCAGCAGAGAAACAGGGCCGAACACTGAAGCTTTCTTT; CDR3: CASRETGPNTEAFF
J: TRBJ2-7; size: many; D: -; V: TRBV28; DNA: TGTGCCAGCGAAACGGAACTGGGTGCCTACGAGCAGTACTTC; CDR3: CASETELGAYEQYF
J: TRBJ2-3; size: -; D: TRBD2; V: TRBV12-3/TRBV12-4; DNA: TGTGCCAGCAGTGGACTAGCGGGAGGTTCAGATACGCAGTATTTT; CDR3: CASSGLAGGSDTQYF
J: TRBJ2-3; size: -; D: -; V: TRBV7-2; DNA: TGTGCCAGCAGCTTGGGAAGAGCCAGGACAGATACGCAGTATTTT; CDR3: CASSLGRARTDTQYF
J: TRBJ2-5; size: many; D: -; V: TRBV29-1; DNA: TGCAGCGTTGAAGTGCGGAGCCAAGAGACCCAGTACTTC; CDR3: CSVEVRSQETQYF
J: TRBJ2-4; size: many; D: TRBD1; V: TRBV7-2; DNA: TGTGCCAGCAGCTTCAAAGGACAGGGGAACATTCAGTACTTC; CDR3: CASSFKGQGNIQYF
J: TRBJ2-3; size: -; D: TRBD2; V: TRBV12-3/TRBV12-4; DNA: TGTGCCAGCAGCCCACTAGCGGGAGGGTCAGTAGATACGCAGTATTTT; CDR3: CASSPLAGGSVDTQYF
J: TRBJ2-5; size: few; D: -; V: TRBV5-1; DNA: TGCGCCAGCAGACCCGGGACGGAAGAATCCCAGTACTTC; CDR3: CASRPGTEESQYF
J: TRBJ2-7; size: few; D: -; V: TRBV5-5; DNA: TGTGCCAGCAGCTTGGTACTGAGGACAGGGGGGTTAGCGGGAGGGCCGGACGAGCAGTACTTC; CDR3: CASSLVLRTGGLAGGPDEQYF
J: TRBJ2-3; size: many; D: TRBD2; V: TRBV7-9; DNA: TGTGCCAGCAGCTTGGGACTAGCGGGAGCCACAGATACGCAGTATTTT; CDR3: CASSLGLAGATDTQYF
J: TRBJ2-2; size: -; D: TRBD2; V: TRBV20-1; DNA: TGCAGTGCTAGAGAGGGGAGGACTAGCGTAGTCGGGGAGCTGTTTTTT; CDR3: CSAREGRTSVVGELFF
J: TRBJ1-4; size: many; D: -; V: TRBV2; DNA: TGTGCCAGCAGTGAGGCCACTTCTAATGAAAAACTGTTTTTT; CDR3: CASSEATSNEKLFF
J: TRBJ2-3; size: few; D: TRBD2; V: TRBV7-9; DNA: TGTGCCAGCAGCCCTTCCCCACTAGCGGGAGGGCCAGATACGCAGTATTTT; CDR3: CASSPSPLAGGPDTQYF
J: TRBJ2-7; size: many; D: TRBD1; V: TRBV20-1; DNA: TGCAGTGCTAGACCATCGACAGGGGGCTACGAGCAGTACTTC; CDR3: CSARPSTGGYEQYF
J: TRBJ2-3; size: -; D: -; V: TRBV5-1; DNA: TGCGCCAGCAGCGGAACAATAGATACGCAGTATTTT; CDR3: CASSGTIDTQYF
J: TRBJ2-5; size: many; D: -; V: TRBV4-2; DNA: TGTGCCAGCAGCCAAGAGAATCAAGAGACCCAGTACTTC; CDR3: CASSQENQETQYF
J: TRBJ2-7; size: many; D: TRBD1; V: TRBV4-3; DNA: TGCGCCAGCAGCCATGATATCGGACAGGGTTTTGAGCAGTACTTC; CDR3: CASSHDIGQGFEQYF
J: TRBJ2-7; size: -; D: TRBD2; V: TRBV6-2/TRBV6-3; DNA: TGTGCCAGCAGCCCGCGAGGTAGCGGGAGCCACGAGCAGTACTTC; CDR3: CASSPRGSGSHEQYF
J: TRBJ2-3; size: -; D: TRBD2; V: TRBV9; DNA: TGTGCCAGCAGCGTGGGGGGAGGGACTATTCCCACAGATACGCAGTATTTT; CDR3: CASSVGGGTIPTDTQYF
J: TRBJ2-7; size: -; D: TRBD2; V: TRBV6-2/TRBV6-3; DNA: TGTGCCAGCACCGATTCTACAGGGACTTCTAGCGGGAGGGCCTACGAGCAGTACTTC; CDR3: CASTDSTGTSSGRAYEQYF
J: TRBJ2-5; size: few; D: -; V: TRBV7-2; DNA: TGTGCCAGCAGCTTTAGTGGCTTCGGGACCCAGTACTTC; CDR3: CASSFSGFGTQYF
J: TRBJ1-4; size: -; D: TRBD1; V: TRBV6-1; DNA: TGTGTCAGCAGTGGCAGACAGGGGCCTGCAACTAATGAAAAACTGTTTTTT; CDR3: CVSSGRQGPATNEKLFF
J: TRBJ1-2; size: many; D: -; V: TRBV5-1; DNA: TGCGCCAGCAGCTTGGAAAGCTATGGCTACACCTTC; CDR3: CASSLESYGYTF
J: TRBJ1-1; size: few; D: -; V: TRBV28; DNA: TGTGCCAGTCTGCGAGGTGACGTAAGAACTGAAGCTTTCTTT; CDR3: CASLRGDVRTEAFF
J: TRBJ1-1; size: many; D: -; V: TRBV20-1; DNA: TGCAGTGCTAGAAGGCAGCTGAACACTGAAGCTTTCTTT; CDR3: CSARRQLNTEAFF
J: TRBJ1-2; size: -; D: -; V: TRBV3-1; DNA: TGTGCCAGCAGCCAGGAGGCCGGCGGCTATGGCTACACCTTC; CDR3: CASSQEAGGYGYTF
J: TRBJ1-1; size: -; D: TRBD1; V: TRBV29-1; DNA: TGCAGCGTTGGGGGAGGGACAGGGAACACTGAAGCTTTCTTT; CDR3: CSVGGGTGNTEAFF
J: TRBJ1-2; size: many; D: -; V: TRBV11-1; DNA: TGTGCCAGCAGCCCCGGATGGAGGGGAGGCGATGGCTACACCTTC; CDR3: CASSPGWRGGDGYTF